The source of this T cell receptor beta chain is a study of blood T cell repertoires in COVID-19. At the level of the study: Sites in the United States, Italy and Spain provided acute and convalescent COVID-19 samples. PBMCs, B-cell-depleted T cells, or T cells provided the cDNA or gDNA that made up the material.

Per the original data handling: Reference gene primer amplification gave estimated nucleated cell counts. Data came from immunoSEQ multiplex PCR; TCRdb stores just in-frame clones and leaves some out. D and trimming come from the DNA, and the V and J calls and clone size come from that table. The sample yields 120,000 or so clones, about nine tenths seen once. This sequence was found in a human donor in a cohort sampled during active COVID-19. The sample comprised peripheral blood.

The chain's CDR3 is CASSPPPGQAHTEAFF. CDR3 coding DNA: TGTGCCAGCAGTCCCCCCCCGGGACAGGCGCACACTGAAGCTTTCTTT. The chain employs TRBV27 and TRBJ1-1; 8 nucleotides match TRBD1. Germline CDR1 and CDR2: MNHEY and SMNVEV (reference sequence). V shed 5 bases and J 3 bases; nucleotides not matched to a gene: 11. This CDR3 is 16 amino acids long.